The 10 T cell receptor beta chains presented below share a single source sample, sequenced in a study of multiple sclerosis patients with progressive multifocal leukoencephalopathy. Time point here: time of PML onset. The assay was immunoSEQ multiplex PCR, and TCRdb's table has in-frame clones only and misses some. The sample records 30,000 or so clones, roughly 90% being singletons. The sample in question was PBMCs, obtained from a patient treated with natalizumab. Receptor source: a woman aged 40 to 55 with progressive multifocal leukoencephalopathy.

To note about this clone: One junction end disagrees with the germline gene, perhaps due to a read error. The chain joins TRBV7-7 to TRBJ2-5; D may be TRBD2 (6 bases). Germline V CDR1 and CDR2: SSHAT, FNYEAQ (reference sequence). The CDR3 spans 13 residues. The CDR3 region is CASSLGTSETQYF. Here the CDR3 DNA reads TGTGCTAGCAGCCTAGGGACTTCAGAGACCCAGTACTTC.

The V call is TRBV28, the J call TRBJ2-7; 9 positions agree with TRBD1. The V gene end was trimmed by 2 bases and the J gene end by 7 bases; junction bases not matched to a gene: 9. This CDR3 has 15 amino acids. Looked up from germline, CDR1 is MDHEN and CDR2 is SYDVKM. In nucleotides, the CDR3 is TGTGCCAGCAGTTTACGCCCGGGACAGGGTCTTGAGCAGTACTTC. Protein product: CASSLRPGQGLEQYF.

The chain recombines TRBV28 with TRBJ1-4; D unclear. Germline lookup yields CDR1 MDHEN and CDR2 SYDVKM. This CDR3 comprises 14 residues. Trimming left V 4 bases short and J 8 bases short, with 14 bases between. The CDR3 sequence: CASSSGIPGEKLFF. For the CDR3, the DNA is TGTGCCAGCAGTTCCGGAATCCCTGGAGAAAAACTGTTTTTT.

V gene TRBV30 combines with J gene TRBJ1-4, with 7 bases that match TRBD1. The length of the CDR3 is 15 residues. V lost 3 bases, J lost 3 bases, and 7 bases stayed unmatched. The germline V gene encodes CDR1 GTSNPN and CDR2 SVGIG (reference sequence). The CDR3 DNA follows: TGTGCCTGGAGGGCGGACAGGAAGCCTAATGAAAAACTGTTTTTT. Protein: CAWRADRKPNEKLFF.

This rearrangement joins TRBV10-3 to TRBJ1-4; D uncertain. CDR3 length: 13 residues. The V and J ends lost 4 bases and 4 bases respectively, with 7 bases between them. Germline loops: CDR1 ENHRY, CDR2 SYGVKD. CDR3 bases: TGTGCCATCAGTGTGCGAAGTAATGAAAAACTGTTTTTT. Its protein is CAISVRSNEKLFF.

This chain joins TRBV7-9 and TRBJ1-1; D is undetermined. Germline lookup yields CDR1 SEHNR and CDR2 FQNEAQ (reference sequence). This CDR3 has 14 amino acids. V lost 10 bases, J lost 0 bases, and 15 bases lay in between. The CDR3 sequence is CATQVGWVNTEAFF. The CDR3 nucleotides are TGTGCCACCCAAGTTGGATGGGTGAACACTGAAGCTTTCTTT.

This sequence joins TRBV21-1 and TRBJ1-5; the D call in the table, TRBD1, was not verified against the DNA. TRBV21-1 is a pseudogene locus. CDR3 length: 16 residues. The CDR3 sequence: CASSKHRGHGNQPQHF. DNA of the CDR3: TGTGCCAGCAGCAAACATAGGGGACATGGCAATCAGCCCCAGCATTTT.

The chain employs TRBV4-1 and TRBJ1-3, with D unclear. The length of the CDR3 is 15 residues. CDR1 is MGHRA and CDR2 is YSYEKL in the germline V gene. Trimming removed 1 base from V and 1 base from J, with 8 bases in between. As DNA, the CDR3 is TGCGCCAGCAGCCAAGCGTCCGGGTCTGGAAACACCATATATTTT. It encodes CASSQASGSGNTIYF.

V and J are TRBV9 and TRBJ2-4, with TRBD1 matching over 9 bases. The length of the CDR3 is 16 residues. The germline gives CDR1 SGDLS, CDR2 YYNGEE. The trim removed 0 bases at V and 6 bases at J, leaving 7 bases unmatched. The CDR3 region has the DNA TGTGCCAGCAGCGTAGCAACAGGGGGCGCAATAAACATTCAGTACTTC. As protein: CASSVATGGAINIQYF.

There are a few counts of this clone. CDR3 DNA sequence: TGTGCCAGCAGCCGACCCGGGACCGGAGGGACTTTCTTT. Translation gives CASSRPGTGGTFF. V and J are TRBV5-4 and TRBJ1-1; D is perhaps TRBD1 (5 bases). CDR1 is SGHNT and CDR2 is YYREEE in the germline V gene (reference sequence). V was clipped by 4 bases and J by 12 bases, with 19 bases between them. This CDR3 spans 13 amino acids.